This is a list of T cell receptor beta chains from one sample in a study of control samples from healthy donors and cancer patients. Data came from immunoSEQ multiplex PCR; TCRdb stores just in-frame clones and leaves some out. The sample has roughly 76,000 clones, roughly 94% seen once. The sequencing input was blood. The receptors come from a woman between 40 and 50 years old in good health. CDR3s include the opening cysteine and the closing phenylalanine or tryptophan. A D gene is named only where the DNA matches it firmly. Only part of the rows carry a size: once, few, many, or a class if the clone is expanded.

>TRBJ2-1|-|TRBV6-5|-
TGTGCCAGCAAGCAACAGGGAAACAATGAGCAGTTCTTC
CASKQQGNNEQFF
>TRBJ2-1|TRBD2|TRBV11-2|-
TGTGCCAGCAGCAGGACTAGCGGCTACAATGAGCAGTTCTTC
CASSRTSGYNEQFF
>TRBJ2-3|-|TRBV2|once
TGTGCCAGCAGTGAATCTAGCAGTGCAGATACGCAGTATTTT
CASSESSSADTQYF
>TRBJ2-3|TRBD2|TRBV6-6|-
TGTGCCAGCAGTCTAGCGGGAGGGTACACAGATACGCAGTATTTT
CASSLAGGYTDTQYF
>TRBJ2-2|-|TRBV18|-
TGTGCCAGCTCACCAGACGTAGGATCGAACACCGGGGAGCTGTTTTTT
CASSPDVGSNTGELFF
>TRBJ2-1|TRBD1|TRBV11-1|-
TGTGCCAGCAGCTTGAGGCCAGGGGGCTTGAATGAGCAGTTCTTC
CASSLRPGGLNEQFF
>TRBJ1-2|-|TRBV6-5|-
TGTGCCAGCGGGTCCCGGGGGGATGGCTACACCTTC
CASGSRGDGYTF
>TRBJ2-1|TRBD2|TRBV5-1|-
TGCGCCAGCAGCCCGGCGGCGGGAGCCTACAATGAGCAGTTCTTC
CASSPAAGAYNEQFF
>TRBJ2-7|TRBD2|TRBV7-8|-
TGTGCCAGCAGGATTTCGGGGGGGTTCGTCTACGAGCAGTACTTC
CASRISGGFVYEQYF
>TRBJ1-5|-|TRBV25-1|-
TGTGCCAGCGCGGACAGAAACAATCAGCCCCAGCATTTT
CASADRNNQPQHF
>TRBJ2-1|-|TRBV28|-
TGTGCCAGCAGTTTAAGCTTAACAGGGACATCCAATGAGCAGTTCTTC
CASSLSLTGTSNEQFF
>TRBJ1-5|-|TRBV6-1|-
TGTGCCAGCAGTGAAGCGCCAACTTATAGCAATCAGCCCCAGCATTTT
CASSEAPTYSNQPQHF
>TRBJ2-4|-|TRBV7-6|-
TGTGCCAGCAGTCTGATAGGGGGAGCCAAAAACATTCAGTACTTC
CASSLIGGAKNIQYF
>TRBJ2-7|-|TRBV6-5|-
TGTGCCAGCAGTTACGGGGCGGCCTACGAGCAGTACTTC
CASSYGAAYEQYF
>TRBJ1-4|-|TRBV11-2|once
TGTGCCAGCAGCTTAGGGGGCGCGTGGGAGAATGAAAAACTGTTTTTT
CASSLGGAWENEKLFF
>TRBJ1-2|-|TRBV7-9|-
TGTGCCAGCAGCTTGCGACCGGCTAACTATGGCTACACCTTC
CASSLRPANYGYTF
>TRBJ1-2|-|TRBV5-4|-
TGTGCCAGCAGCTTTGGGTCCGCGGGTGGCTACACCTTC
CASSFGSAGGYTF
>TRBJ2-7|TRBD1|TRBV18|few
TGTGCCAGCTCAATGGGACAGGGGACCTACGAGCAGTACTTC
CASSMGQGTYEQYF
>TRBJ2-1|TRBD2|TRBV6-2/TRBV6-3|once
TGTGCCAGCAGTAGGGGACTAGGGGCCAATGAGCAGTTCTTC
CASSRGLGANEQFF
>TRBJ2-5|-|TRBV5-4|-
TGTGCCAGCAGCTTGGCCGAAGAGGGATGGGAGACCCAGTACTTC
CASSLAEEGWETQYF
>TRBJ1-3|-|TRBV4-3|-
TGCGCCAGCAGCCAAGGGGCGGGGGTTGCTGGAAACACCATATATTTT
CASSQGAGVAGNTIYF
>TRBJ2-7|TRBD1|TRBV3-1/TRBV3-2|-
TGTGCCAGCAGTTGGGGACAGGGCTCCTACGAGCAGTACTTC
CASSWGQGSYEQYF
>TRBJ1-2|TRBD1|TRBV7-6|-
TGTGCCAGCAGCTTAGAAGCAGGGGGCAACTATGGCTACACCTTC
CASSLEAGGNYGYTF
>TRBJ1-3|-|TRBV5-1|-
TGCGCCAGCAGCTTGGCCGATTTTTCTGGAAACACCATATATTTT
CASSLADFSGNTIYF